This T cell receptor (beta chain) was obtained from a study of shared clonotypes between healthy human individuals. Data came from immunoSEQ multiplex PCR; TCRdb stores just in-frame clones and leaves some out. The table has approximately 2.3 million clones, 80% to 95% seen once. The germline CDR1 and CDR2 sequences are SGHDN and FVKESK. This CDR3 spans 13 amino acids. Deletions cut 1 base from V and 2 bases from J, with 5 bases between. Remarks on this clone: Its antigen is still unknown. Additional DNA sequences in this sample encode the identical CDR3.

Study-level findings and limits: Rarefaction revealed incomplete sorted-subset sequencing despite large depth.

The rearrangement links TRBV14 to TRBJ1-1; no definite D call. The sample comprised naive CD4+ T cells from PBMCs. Noted subset: CD45RA+ positively selected. This TCR derives from a man aged 18 to 29 in good health. Some clones in this sample may be carry-over from other donors' samples. CDR3: CASSQGINTEAFF. The CDR3 bases are TGTGCCAGCAGCCAAGGCATAAACACTGAAGCTTTCTTT.